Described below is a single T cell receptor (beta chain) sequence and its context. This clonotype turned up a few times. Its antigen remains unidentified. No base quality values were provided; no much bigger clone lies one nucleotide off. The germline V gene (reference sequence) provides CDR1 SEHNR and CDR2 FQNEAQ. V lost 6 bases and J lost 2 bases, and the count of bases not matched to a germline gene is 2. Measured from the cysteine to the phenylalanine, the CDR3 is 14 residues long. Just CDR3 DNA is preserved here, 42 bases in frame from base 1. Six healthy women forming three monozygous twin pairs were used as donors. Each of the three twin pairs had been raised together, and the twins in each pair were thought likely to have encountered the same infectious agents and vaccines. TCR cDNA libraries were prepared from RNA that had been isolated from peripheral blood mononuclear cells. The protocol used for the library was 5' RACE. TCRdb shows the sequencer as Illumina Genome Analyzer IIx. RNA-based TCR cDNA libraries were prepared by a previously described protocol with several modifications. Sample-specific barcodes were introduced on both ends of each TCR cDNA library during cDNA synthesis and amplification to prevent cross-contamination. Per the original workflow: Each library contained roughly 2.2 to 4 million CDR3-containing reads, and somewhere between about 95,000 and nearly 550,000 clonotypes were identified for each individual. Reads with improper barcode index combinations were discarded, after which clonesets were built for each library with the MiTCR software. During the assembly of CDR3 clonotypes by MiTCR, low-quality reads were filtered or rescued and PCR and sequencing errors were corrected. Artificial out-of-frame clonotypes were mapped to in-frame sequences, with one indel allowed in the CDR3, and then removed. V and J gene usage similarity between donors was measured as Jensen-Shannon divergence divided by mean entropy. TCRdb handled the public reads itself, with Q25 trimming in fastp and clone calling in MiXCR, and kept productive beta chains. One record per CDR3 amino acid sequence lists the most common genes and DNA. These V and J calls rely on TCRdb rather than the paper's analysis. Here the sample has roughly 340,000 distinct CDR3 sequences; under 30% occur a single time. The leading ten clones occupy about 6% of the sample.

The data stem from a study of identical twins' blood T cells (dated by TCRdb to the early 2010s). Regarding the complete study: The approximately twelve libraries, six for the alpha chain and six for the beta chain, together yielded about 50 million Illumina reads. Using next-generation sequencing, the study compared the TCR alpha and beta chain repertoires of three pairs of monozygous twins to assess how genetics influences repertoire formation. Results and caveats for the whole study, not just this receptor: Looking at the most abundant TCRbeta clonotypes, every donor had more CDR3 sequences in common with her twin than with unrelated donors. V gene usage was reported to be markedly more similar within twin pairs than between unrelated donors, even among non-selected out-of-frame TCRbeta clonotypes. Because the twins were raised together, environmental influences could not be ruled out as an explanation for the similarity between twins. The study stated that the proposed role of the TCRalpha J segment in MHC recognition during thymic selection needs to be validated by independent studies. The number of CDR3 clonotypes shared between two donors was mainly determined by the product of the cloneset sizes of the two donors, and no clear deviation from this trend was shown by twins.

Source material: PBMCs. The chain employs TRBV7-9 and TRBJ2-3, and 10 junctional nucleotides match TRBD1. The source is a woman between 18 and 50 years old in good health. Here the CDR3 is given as CASRRQGATDTQYF. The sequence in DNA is TGTGCCAGCAGGCGACAGGGGGCCACAGATACGCAGTATTTT.